This TCR beta chain was captured by sequencing in a study of Tregs in tolerant kidney transplant recipients. Sequencing used immunoSEQ multiplex PCR; TCRdb keeps in-frame clones, though not all of them. The sample has around 30,000 clones. Concerning this clone: Its target is not known. The CDR3 end lies 3 residues beyond the end of the read and is filled in from the germline J gene.

Related graft donors supplied nonmyeloablative bone marrow transplants, and mixed chimerism was transient. Study-wide points: Expanding Tregs on activated donor B cells appeared to best identify donor-specific TCRbeta clones. Biological reproducibility was not directly addressed in this study.

Germline assignment: CDR1 DFQATT and CDR2 SNEGSKA (reference sequence). The CDR3 runs to 18 residues. V lost 2 bases to trimming and J lost 0 bases, with 22 bases between them. This chain joins TRBV20-1 and TRBJ1-2, with a tentative D call TRBD1 (5 bases). Material: CD4+ T cells from blood (PBMCs), obtained 24 months after the transplant. The sequence came from a human patient who received a combined kidney and bone marrow transplant. Some T cells may trace back to the graft donor. The DNA read from the CDR3 is TGCAGTGCTAGACCCTACAGGACGGTAAAATCTCCTAACTATGGC. Amino acid sequence: CSARPYRTVKSPNYG. The entire CDR3 protein is CSARPYRTVKSPNYGYTF.